One sample yielded the 19 T cell receptor beta chains listed below, sequenced in a study of blood T cell repertoires in COVID-19. Libraries were prepared by immunoSEQ multiplex PCR; TCRdb keeps only in-frame clonotypes and omits some of them. The sample has about 140,000 clones; 75% to 90% are singletons. The sequenced sample was peripheral blood. These receptor sequences come from a woman aged 45-59 years with acute or convalescent COVID-19.

The chain couples TRBV18 to TRBJ2-5; D might be TRBD1 (6 bases). V dropped 2 bases and J dropped 5 bases, with 15 bases sitting between them. This CDR3 comprises 15 residues. The germline CDR1 and CDR2 sequences are KGHSH and LQKENI. CDR3: CASSPAAGESETQYF. CDR3 nucleotide sequence: TGTGCCAGCTCACCAGCGGCAGGGGAATCGGAGACCCAGTACTTC.

The chain links TRBV9 to TRBJ2-2; 9 bases align to TRBD1. CDR3 length equals 17 residues. The germline V gene has CDR1 SGDLS and CDR2 YYNGEE. After removal of 3 bases from V and 5 bases from J, the junction contained 11 bases not matched to a gene. The CDR3 protein is CASSAWGQGTPTGELFF. The CDR3 DNA reads TGTGCCAGCAGCGCTTGGGGACAGGGCACTCCTACCGGGGAGCTGTTTTTT.

This clone appeared a single time. CDR3 sequence (DNA): TGTGCCAGCAGCGGAGGGACCGAGCTCGAAGCTTTCTTT. Amino acids: CASSGGTELEAFF. The chain joins TRBV5-4 to TRBJ1-1; the D gene is possibly TRBD1 (5 bases). The CDR3 runs 13 residues. V was cut by 4 bases and J by 8 bases, with 15 bases left in between. The germline CDR1 and CDR2 sequences are SGHNT and YYREEE (reference sequence). Complete variable domain (other parts from reference TRBV5-4 and TRBJ1-1): ETGVTQSPTHLIKTRGQQVTLRCSSQSGHNTVSWYQQALGQGPQFIFQYYREEENGRGNFPPRFSGLQFPNYSSELNVNALELDDSALYLCASSGGTELEAFFGQGTRLTVV.

CDR3 sequence reads: CASRSDTTFGYGYTF. CDR3 bases: TGTGCCAGCAGGTCGGACACGACCTTTGGCTATGGCTACACCTTC. The chain is built from TRBV6-5 and TRBJ1-2; tentative D call: TRBD1 (5 bases). The germline V gene has CDR1 MNHEY and CDR2 SVGAGI. Trimming left V 6 bases short and J 4 bases short, with 18 bases between. The CDR3 totals 15 residues.

This clone was observed a few times. V and J are TRBV2 and TRBJ1-2; no clear D gene. CDR1 SNHLY and CDR2 FYNNEI come from the germline V gene. The V end lost 2 bases, the J end lost 8 bases, and 6 bases lay between the germline ends. The CDR3 spans 11 residues. CDR3 DNA sequence: TGTGCCAGCAGTGAATACTTGGGCTACACCTTC. It translates to CASSEYLGYTF.

The CDR3 loop is CSASSSGGNTGELFF. In DNA form, the CDR3 reads TGCAGTGCTAGTTCTAGCGGGGGCAATACCGGGGAGCTGTTTTTT. V is TRBV20-1 and J is TRBJ2-2; 10 bases line up with TRBD2. This CDR3 comprises 15 residues. V lost 3 bases to trimming and J lost 5 bases; unmatched junction nucleotides: 6. The V gene's germline CDR1 is DFQATT and CDR2 SNEGSKA (reference sequence).

This clone showed up just once. The rearrangement joins TRBV7-9 to TRBJ1-1; no clear D. The CDR3 sequence is 12 residues long. V dropped 5 bases and J dropped 6 bases, with 10 bases sitting between them. CDR1 and CDR2 (germline): SEHNR, FQNEAQ (reference sequence). CDR3 nucleotide sequence: TGTGCCAGCAGCCCCTTAGTCGCTGAAGCTTTCTTT. It is translated as CASSPLVAEAFF.

The chain has TRBV7-8 and TRBJ2-7; D remains unclear. Germline values: CDR1 SGHVS, CDR2 FQNEAQ. Trimming took 1 base from V and 0 from J, leaving 13 bases between them. The CDR3 has 16 amino acids. The CDR3 DNA sequence: TGTGCCAGCAGCTTAGTTGGGCAGGCCGACTCCTACGAGCAGTACTTC. Translation: CASSLVGQADSYEQYF.

This clone was detected only once. The chain is built from TRBV6-5 and TRBJ2-5; TRBD1 is a possible D gene (6 bases). Germline V gene data show CDR1 as MNHEY and CDR2 as SVGAGI. The CDR3 sequence is 13 residues long. Between the trimmed V and J ends, which lost 7 bases and 2 bases, there was a span of 11 bases. In nucleotides, the CDR3 is TGTGCCAGCACCTTACAGGGACAAGAGACCCAGTACTTC. This sequence encodes CASTLQGQETQYF.

The V and J genes are TRBV19 and TRBJ2-7; the match to TRBD1 covers 8 bases. Germline CDR1 and CDR2: LNHDA and SQIVND (reference sequence). CDR3 length: 11 residues. Trimming cost V 10 bases and J 6 bases; bases outside gene matches: 5. In DNA form, the CDR3 reads TGTGCCACCCTTACAGGGGGCGAGCAGTACTTC. It codes for CATLTGGEQYF.

This sequence joins TRBV6-5 and TRBJ2-7; possible D gene TRBD2, 5 bases. Germline-derived CDR1 and CDR2 are MNHEY and SVGAGI. CDR3 length equals 12 residues. V lost 10 bases and J lost 1, with 11 bases in between. The CDR3 nucleotides read TGTGCCACCGCCCGGGGTTCCTACGAGCAGTACTTC. This sequence encodes CATARGSYEQYF.

V gene TRBV5-1 combines with J gene TRBJ2-6, with D uncertain. The germline V gene encodes CDR1 SGHRS and CDR2 YFSETQ. The CDR3 length is 15 residues. Trimming stripped 1 base from V and 0 bases from J, with 5 bases between. DNA of the CDR3: TGCGCCAGCAGCTTGTTCCGCTCTGGGGCCAACGTCCTGACTTTC. This gives the protein CASSLFRSGANVLTF. The entire variable domain, with the rest obtained from reference TRBV5-1 and TRBJ2-6, is as follows: KAGVTQTPRYLIKTRGQQVTLSCSPISGHRSVSWYQQTPGQGLQFLFEYFSETQRNKGNFPGRFSGRQFSNSRSEMNVSTLELGDSALYLCASSLFRSGANVLTFGAGSRLTVL.

The chain couples TRBV11-3 to TRBJ1-2; perhaps TRBD1 as D (6 bases). Trimming removed 9 bases from V and 8 bases from J, with 19 bases in between. CDR1 SGHNT and CDR2 YENEEA come from the germline V gene. CDR3 length: 13 residues. The CDR3, as DNA: TGTGCCAGTTACAGGGACCCATTAGGAGGCTACACCTTC. Translation: CASYRDPLGGYTF.

This chain connects TRBV6-6 to TRBJ1-2; 9 nucleotides line up with TRBD1. With V trimmed by 7 bases and J by 3 bases, 15 bases remained unmatched. CDR3 length: 17 amino acids. The V gene's germline CDR1 is MNHNY and CDR2 SVGAGI (reference sequence). The CDR3 region has the DNA TGTGCCAGCACTCGACGGGACAGGGTGTCTCCGTACTATGGCTACACCTTC. It yields the protein CASTRRDRVSPYYGYTF.

The genes are TRBV7-8 and TRBJ1-2; D is uncertain. Germline V gives CDR1 SGHVS, CDR2 FQNEAQ. Trimming shortened V by 2 bases and J by 2 bases, and 12 bases separated the two germline ends. This CDR3 has 15 amino acids. CDR3 amino acids: CASSLKIDPNYGYTF. The CDR3 DNA follows: TGTGCCAGCAGCTTAAAAATAGATCCGAACTATGGCTACACCTTC. The whole variable domain, remainder taken from reference TRBV7-8 and TRBJ1-2, is GAGVSQSPRYKVAKRGQDVALRCDPISGHVSLFWYQQALGQGPEFLTYFQNEAQLDKSGLPSDRFFAERPEGSVSTLKIQRTQQEDSAVYLCASSLKIDPNYGYTFGSGTRLTVV.

This clone was observed once. The rearrangement links TRBV5-1 to TRBJ2-1; D perhaps matches TRBD2 (6 bases). Per the germline V gene, CDR1 is SGHRS and CDR2 is YFSETQ. Trimming left V 3 bases short and J 0 bases short, with 16 bases between. The CDR3 loop spans 17 amino acids. CDR3 sequence: CASSWTGLFSSYNEQFF. CDR3 nucleotide sequence: TGCGCCAGCAGCTGGACGGGACTTTTTAGCTCCTACAATGAGCAGTTCTTC.

The J gene is TRBJ1-6, the V gene TRBV6-5; D unclear. V gave up 6 bases and J gave up 5 bases, with 8 bases separating them. This CDR3 contains 13 residues. Germline V lookup: CDR1 MNHEY, CDR2 SVGAGI. The CDR3 loop reads CASSELDNSPLHF. CDR3 nucleotide sequence: TGTGCCAGCAGCGAGCTCGATAATTCACCCCTCCACTTT.

The genes are TRBV7-8 and TRBJ1-1, with D unresolved. This CDR3 has 14 amino acids. CDR1 SGHVS and CDR2 FQNEAQ come from the germline V gene. The V end was cut by 1 base, the J end by 0 bases, with 6 bases between. CDR3 sequence: CASSLGSVNTEAFF. The DNA of the CDR3 is TGTGCCAGCAGCTTAGGCAGTGTGAACACTGAAGCTTTCTTT. Full variable domain (outside the CDR3, taken from reference TRBV7-8 and TRBJ1-1): GAGVSQSPRYKVAKRGQDVALRCDPISGHVSLFWYQQALGQGPEFLTYFQNEAQLDKSGLPSDRFFAERPEGSVSTLKIQRTQQEDSAVYLCASSLGSVNTEAFFGQGTRLTVV.

The gene calls are TRBV4-1 and TRBJ1-2; D is unclear. V lost 1 base and J 0 bases, leaving 9 bases between the germline ends. The CDR3 extends over 15 amino acids. From germline, CDR1 is MGHRA and CDR2 YSYEKL. Here the CDR3 reads CASSQARLPNYGYTF. The CDR3 region has the DNA TGCGCCAGCAGCCAAGCTCGGTTGCCTAACTATGGCTACACCTTC.